This is a list of T cell receptor beta chains from one sample in a study of blood T cell repertoires in COVID-19. The table came from immunoSEQ multiplex PCR; TCRdb's copy has only in-frame clones and leaves some out. Of 130,000 to 150,000 clones listed, about four fifths are singletons. What was sequenced was PBMCs or T cells enriched from blood (not recorded which). The receptor source for this set is a man aged 40-50 years with acute COVID-19. CDR3s include the opening cysteine and the closing phenylalanine or tryptophan. Fields, in order: clone size, V gene, D gene, J gene, CDR3 length, CDR3 protein, CDR3 DNA. A D gene is named only where the DNA matches it firmly. Clone size, where shown, is once, few, many, or a class for clones that have expanded.

-	TRBV27	TRBD1	TRBJ2-4	14	CASSLRDRKNIQYF	TGTGCCAGCAGTTTAAGGGACAGGAAAAACATTCAGTACTTC
-	TRBV14	-	TRBJ1-4	15	CASSLGGDLPEKLFF	TGTGCCAGCAGCCTTGGAGGCGACCTCCCCGAAAAACTGTTTTTT
-	TRBV28	TRBD1	TRBJ1-6	13	CASRDRGGSPLHF	TGTGCCAGCAGGGACAGGGGCGGTTCACCCCTCCACTTT
once	TRBV18	TRBD1	TRBJ2-2	17	CASSPPGDRGRTGELFF	TGTGCCAGCTCACCCCCGGGAGACAGGGGAAGGACCGGGGAGCTGTTTTTT
-	TRBV5-1	TRBD1	TRBJ1-2	15	CASSLNRGTADDYTF	TGCGCCAGCAGCTTGAACAGGGGTACGGCGGATGACTACACCTTC
-	TRBV7-9	-	TRBJ2-2	15	CASSLVWAGPGELFF	TGTGCCAGCAGCTTAGTGTGGGCAGGGCCCGGGGAGCTGTTTTTT
-	TRBV28	-	TRBJ1-2	15	CASRTTLQGNYGYTF	TGTGCCAGCAGGACGACGTTACAGGGTAACTATGGCTACACCTTC
-	TRBV6-1	-	TRBJ2-5	14	CASSDWWRQETQYF	TGTGCCAGCAGTGATTGGTGGCGGCAAGAGACCCAGTACTTC
-	TRBV11-3	-	TRBJ2-1	15	CASSFRGGSYNEQFF	TGTGCCAGCAGCTTTAGGGGGGGTTCCTACAATGAGCAGTTCTTC
-	TRBV7-2	TRBD1	TRBJ2-7	14	CASSTRDSSYEQYF	TGTGCCAGCAGCACCCGGGACAGCTCCTACGAGCAGTACTTC
once	TRBV4-3	TRBD2	TRBJ2-3	17	CASSHDPSGTFTDTQYF	TGCGCCAGCAGCCATGACCCGAGCGGGACCTTCACAGATACGCAGTATTTT
-	TRBV5-8	TRBD2	TRBJ2-6	17	CASSLVWGGSGANVLTF	TGTGCCAGCAGCCTCGTATGGGGGGGATCTGGGGCCAACGTCCTGACTTTC